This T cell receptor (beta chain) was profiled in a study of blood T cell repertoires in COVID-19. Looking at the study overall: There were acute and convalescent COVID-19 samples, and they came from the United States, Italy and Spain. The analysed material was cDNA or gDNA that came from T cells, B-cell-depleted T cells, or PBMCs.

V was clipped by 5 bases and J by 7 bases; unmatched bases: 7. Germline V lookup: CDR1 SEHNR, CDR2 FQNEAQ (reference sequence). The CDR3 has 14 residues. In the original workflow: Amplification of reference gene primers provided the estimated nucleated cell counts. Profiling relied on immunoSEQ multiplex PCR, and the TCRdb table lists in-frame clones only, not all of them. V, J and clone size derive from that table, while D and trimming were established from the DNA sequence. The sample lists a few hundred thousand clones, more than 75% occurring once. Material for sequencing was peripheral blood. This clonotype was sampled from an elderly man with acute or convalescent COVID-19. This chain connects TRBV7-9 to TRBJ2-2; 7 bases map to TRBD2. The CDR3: CASSPRLAVGELFF. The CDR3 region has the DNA TGTGCCAGCAGCCCCCGACTAGCTGTCGGGGAGCTGTTTTTT.